This T cell receptor beta chain is drawn from a study of cytomegalovirus exposure and HLA in healthy donors (dated by TCRdb to about 2017). In terms of the full investigation: An earlier analysis of approximately 640 of the donors reported approximately 270 Gb of sequence data and some 100 million unique TCR beta sequences from 150 million to 200 million T cells. An early release that covered about 600 HLA-typed donors contained about 300 gigabases of sequencing data and some 87 million unique TCR sequences. The genetic ancestry cluster associated with self-reported Caucasian donors included roughly four fifths of the 300 to 450 genotyped donors. The study aimed to test whether cataloging public T cell receptors could reveal signatures of past pathogen exposure. Using immunosequencing, the study profiled T cell repertoires from about 610 subjects and related those repertoires to cytomegalovirus serostatus. Besides the first cohort of roughly 700 subjects, a separate validation cohort made up of 120 different subjects was used. The study combined high-throughput TCR immunosequencing, statistical association of individual TCRs with disease status, and machine learning to predict cytomegalovirus infection status. To study patterns of TCR occurrence, a later analysis re-analyzed previously published TCR beta repertoires from hundreds of donors and added high-resolution HLA genotyping. The later analysis used no new phenotypic data to find candidate immune exposures, relying instead on TCR beta sequences and their occurrence across donors. In an earlier analysis of around 540 of the donors, high-throughput TCR beta sequencing was used to judge whether each TCR beta V gene segment behaved as functional or pseudogenic. Donor age, sex, ethnicity and CMV serostatus were compiled together with the repertoire data. In a later genetic analysis, genome-wide SNP genotypes for about three fifths of the 666 donors were used, and that subset was treated as a discovery cohort. All discovery cohort repertoires had been generated on a single sequencing platform. HLA typing included class I and class II loci at four-digit resolution. The number of typed donors differed by locus: 629-630 for A, B, C, DRB1 and DQB1; some 500 for DQA1; some 610 for DPA1; and roughly 470 for DPB1. A handful of DR-DQ haplotypes were handled as single units for association and clustering because linkage in the cohort was strong. Across roughly 420 genotyped donors of the cohort, an average of about 240,000 unique TCR beta nucleotide sequences per donor were sequenced, and approximately 17% of those sequences were non-productive.

The cohort consisted of 650 to 850 healthy bone marrow donors. All cohort members were sampled while nominally healthy, although unrecorded immune exposures were likely present. The donor tested CMV seropositive, placing the donor among the 289 seropositive members of the cohort. Every donor gave a peripheral blood sample, and the peripheral blood mononuclear cells from that sample were used for TCR beta sequencing. Genomic DNA was extracted from the blood cell samples with the Qiagen DNeasy Blood Extraction Kit. Library preparation used the immunoSEQ multiplex PCR assay. For the multiplex PCR, a mixture combining 60 forward primers for TCR Vbeta segments and 13 reverse primers for TCR Jbeta segments was used. The CDR3 region of rearranged TCR beta genes was amplified from genomic DNA with a multiplex PCR assay. On the Illumina HiSeq System, the amplified TCR beta libraries were sequenced as 87-base-pair reads. The authors processed their data as follows. A later analysis tallied around 80 million unique TCR beta chains across the 666 repertoires, and about 12 million of those chains were shared by two or more donors. Raw reads were error-corrected and collapsed into unique sequences by a nearest-neighbor algorithm in which closely related sequences were merged to remove PCR and sequencing errors. CDR3 sequences were aligned to IMGT reference sequences to assign V, D and J gene segments. For a sequence to be retained, a match of at least six nucleotides was required to both a V gene segment and a J gene segment. Rearrangements were called productive when the CDR3 lacked stop codons and stayed in frame with V and J; all others were non-productive. CDR3 was defined according to IMGT convention as the region running from the second conserved V-encoded cysteine to the conserved J-encoded phenylalanine. The earlier analysis of some 540 of the donors excluded any sequence lacking an unambiguous match to a single V gene segment. An earlier analysis of under 750 of the donors called V segments functional above 56.7% productive rearrangements and segregating when the between-donor standard deviation exceeded 5%. To diagnose cytomegalovirus status from the catalog of TCR beta chain sequences, a statistical classification framework was built. In a later analysis, TCR nucleotide sequences were compared against IMGT/GENE-DB human TR gene sequences so that V and J genes could be assigned. In a later analysis, CDR3 sequences and most-parsimonious VDJ recombination scenarios were assigned using the TCRdist pipeline. In a later analysis, each TCR beta chain was defined by its CDR3 amino acid sequence together with its V-gene family, and reads without a unique V-gene family were excluded. A later analysis removed 592 highly shared, low-generation-probability nucleotide sequences to deal with suspected cross-contamination and a sequencing artifact. In a later analysis, a clonal expansion index for each public chain was calculated from normalized within-repertoire ranks of inferred template counts. In a later analysis, generation probabilities were computed using a VDJ recombination model fitted to out-of-frame rearrangements, and the results were checked against IGoR. A later analysis scored TCR-TCR, TCR-HLA and TCR-CMV co-occurrence with hypergeometric tests, applying a repertoire-size bias correction to TCR pairs. To estimate false discovery rates, a later analysis permuted the HLA or CMV assignments 20 times. In a later analysis, co-occurring TCRs were grouped using DBSCAN, and TCRdist sequence similarity was added for clustering within HLA-allele-positive subsets. Co-occurrence clustering excluded repertoires with fewer than 30,000 or more than 120,000 public chains, plus five with anomalous nucleotide sharing. TCRdb took over this immuneACCESS table, retaining in-frame rearrangements with V and J assigned. Such tables are incomplete; in checked studies, under half of the missing clones stem from an unresolved V gene, and the remainder is unexplained. That table furnishes V, J and clone size, whereas the DNA furnished D and trimming. The sample data list around 150,000 clones, and 80% to 85% of these were observed just once. Of the sample, more than 7% falls within the top ten clones.

Beyond this particular receptor, the publication reports: The study listed approximately 150 TCR beta chains as associated with cytomegalovirus. While some public TCRs were present in many individuals, most TCR sequences turned up only very rarely across donors. For the cohort, immune exposure information was limited to CMV serostatus. According to a later analysis, most CMV-associated TCR beta chains appeared to be HLA-restricted, and the HLA associations seemed to be driven largely by CMV exposure. A later analysis reported that several top co-occurrence clusters appeared linked to parvovirus B19, influenza, CMV and Epstein-Barr virus. The earlier analysis of around 600 of the donors excluded approximately 17 rarely observed V segments, including chromosome 9 orphons, because counts were too low. The classifier was reported to diagnose cytomegalovirus status with high specificity and sensitivity in both the original cohort and the validation cohort. When HLA alleles, especially DR and DQ, strongly co-occurred, attributing TCR associations to individual alleles was difficult. A later genetic analysis associated a missense DCLRE1C variant with V-gene and J-gene trimming of TCR beta chains, and an independent cohort replicated the association. The authors suggested that the approach could potentially be extended to other disease states and immunological phenotypes. A group of highly shared sequence variants was considered likely to be a technical artifact of the sequencing pipeline. In vitro tests confirmed that a few of the cytomegalovirus-associated TCR beta chains recognize cytomegalovirus antigens. At a false discovery rate of 0.05, a later analysis linked some 18,000 TCR beta sequences to specific HLA alleles. Because HLA typing was missing for some donors at each locus, association tests included only the typed subset. In an earlier analysis of about 550 of the donors, most TCR beta V segments were observed in productive rearrangements about 87% or about 30% of the time, broadly matching IMGT annotations. In this cohort, only TCR beta chains were sequenced, and detectable features were limited by the absence of alpha or paired-chain data. A later genetic analysis reported fewer N-insertions in productive TCRs among donors in an Asian-associated ancestry cluster than the 666-donor mean. A further reported finding was that TCR beta sequences accurately predicted the HLA-A and HLA-B alleles for most subjects in the first cohort. Correlated functional status among segregating V segments might reflect linkage disequilibrium, but an unknown experimental factor could not be ruled out. Compared with equally common non-associated chains, HLA-associated TCR beta chains in a later analysis were more clonally expanded and had lower generation probabilities. In a later analysis, TCR association rates were found to vary across HLA loci, with the most associated TCRs seen for DRB1 alleles and the fewest for HLA-C alleles. The presence/absence analyses assumed that sequencing depth was roughly uniform across donors, and that assumption may not be true.

Comment on this clone: The clone's antigen remains unknown. Base qualities are missing; no much larger clone stands one base away. Other DNA sequences in the same sample also yield this CDR3.

The sequenced sample was PBMCs. The TCR originated in a male donor in good health and CMV-seropositive.

The nucleotide sequence reads as follows: TGTGCCAGCAGCAGGGGAGCCTACGAGCAGTACTTC. Its coded protein is CASSRGAYEQYF. This chain joins TRBV27 to TRBJ2-7; a weak D assignment points to TRBD1 (6 bases agree). The germline ends are 8 bases apart after V is trimmed by 6 bases and J by 2 bases. CDR1 is given as MNHEY and CDR2 as SMNVEV, both from the germline V gene (reference sequence). The CDR3 spans 12 residues, from the cysteine through the phenylalanine. The only DNA kept is the CDR3, 36 bases in frame from the first base.